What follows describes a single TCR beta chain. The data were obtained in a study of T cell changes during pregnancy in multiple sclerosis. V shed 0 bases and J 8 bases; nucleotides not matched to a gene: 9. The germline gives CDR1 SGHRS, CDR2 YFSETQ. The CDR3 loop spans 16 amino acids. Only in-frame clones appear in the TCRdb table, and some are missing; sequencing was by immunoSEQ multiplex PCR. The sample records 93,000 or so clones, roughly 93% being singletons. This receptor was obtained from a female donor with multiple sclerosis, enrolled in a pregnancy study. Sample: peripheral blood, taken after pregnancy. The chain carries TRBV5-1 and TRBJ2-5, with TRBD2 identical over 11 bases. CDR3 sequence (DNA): TGCGCCAGCAGCTTGGTCGCTAGCGGGGGGCATGTCACCCAGTACTTC. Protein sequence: CASSLVASGGHVTQYF.